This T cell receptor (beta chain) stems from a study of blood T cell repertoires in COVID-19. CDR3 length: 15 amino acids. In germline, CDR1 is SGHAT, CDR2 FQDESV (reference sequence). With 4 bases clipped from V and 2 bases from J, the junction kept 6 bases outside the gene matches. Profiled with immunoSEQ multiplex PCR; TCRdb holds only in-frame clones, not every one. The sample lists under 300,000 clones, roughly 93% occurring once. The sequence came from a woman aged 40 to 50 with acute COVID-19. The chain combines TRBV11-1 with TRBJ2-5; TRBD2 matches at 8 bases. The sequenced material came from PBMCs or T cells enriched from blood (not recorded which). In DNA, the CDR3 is TGTGCCAGCAGCTCCCGGACTAGCTTGCAAGAGACCCAGTACTTC. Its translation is CASSSRTSLQETQYF.